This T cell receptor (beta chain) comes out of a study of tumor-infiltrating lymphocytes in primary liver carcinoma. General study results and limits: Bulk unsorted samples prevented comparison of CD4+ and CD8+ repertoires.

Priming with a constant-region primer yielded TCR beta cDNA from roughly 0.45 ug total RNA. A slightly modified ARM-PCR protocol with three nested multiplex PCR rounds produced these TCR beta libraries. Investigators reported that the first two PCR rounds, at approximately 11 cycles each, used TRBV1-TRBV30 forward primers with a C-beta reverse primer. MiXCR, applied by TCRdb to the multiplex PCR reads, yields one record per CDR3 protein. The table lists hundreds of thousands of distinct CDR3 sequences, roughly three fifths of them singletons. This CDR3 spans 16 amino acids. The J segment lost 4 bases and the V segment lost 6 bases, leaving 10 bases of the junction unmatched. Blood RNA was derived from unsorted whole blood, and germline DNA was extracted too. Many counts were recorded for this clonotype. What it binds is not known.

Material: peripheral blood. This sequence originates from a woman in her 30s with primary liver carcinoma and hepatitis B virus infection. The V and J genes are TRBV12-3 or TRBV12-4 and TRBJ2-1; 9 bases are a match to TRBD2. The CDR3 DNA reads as TGTGCCAGCAGCCCTCCTGGGACTAGCCCGTACAATGAGCAGTTCTTC. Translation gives CASSPPGTSPYNEQFF.